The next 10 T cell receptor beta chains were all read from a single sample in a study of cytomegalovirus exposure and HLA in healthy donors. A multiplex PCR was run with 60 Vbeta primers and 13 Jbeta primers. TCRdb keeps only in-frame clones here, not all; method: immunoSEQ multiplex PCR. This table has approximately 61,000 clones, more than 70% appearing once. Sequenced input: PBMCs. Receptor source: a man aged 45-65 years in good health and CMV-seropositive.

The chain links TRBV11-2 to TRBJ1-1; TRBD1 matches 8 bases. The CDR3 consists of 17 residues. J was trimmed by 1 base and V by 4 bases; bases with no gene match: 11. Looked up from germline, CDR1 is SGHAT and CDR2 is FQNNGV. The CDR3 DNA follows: TGTGCCAGCAGCTCCTCAGGGGGCCGAAGTGGGAACACTGAAGCTTTCTTT. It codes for CASSSSGGRSGNTEAFF.

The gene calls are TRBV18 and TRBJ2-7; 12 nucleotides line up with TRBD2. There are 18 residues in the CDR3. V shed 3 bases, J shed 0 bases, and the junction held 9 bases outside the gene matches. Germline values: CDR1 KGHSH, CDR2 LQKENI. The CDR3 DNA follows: TGTGCCAGCTCACCTAGGACTAGCGGGGCTTTGAGCTCCTACGAGCAGTACTTC. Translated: CASSPRTSGALSSYEQYF.

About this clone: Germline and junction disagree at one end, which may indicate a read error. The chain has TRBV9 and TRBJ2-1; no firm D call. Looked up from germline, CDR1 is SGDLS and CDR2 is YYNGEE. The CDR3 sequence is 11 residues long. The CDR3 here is CASSVGSHLVF. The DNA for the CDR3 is TGTGCCAGCAGCGTAGGTTCACACCTGGTCTTC.

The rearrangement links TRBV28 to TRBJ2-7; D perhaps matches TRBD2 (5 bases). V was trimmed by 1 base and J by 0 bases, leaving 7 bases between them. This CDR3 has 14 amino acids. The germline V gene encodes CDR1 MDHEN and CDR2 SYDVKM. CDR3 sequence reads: CASSLLGLSYEQYF. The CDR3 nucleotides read TGTGCCAGCAGTTTATTAGGACTCTCCTACGAGCAGTACTTC.

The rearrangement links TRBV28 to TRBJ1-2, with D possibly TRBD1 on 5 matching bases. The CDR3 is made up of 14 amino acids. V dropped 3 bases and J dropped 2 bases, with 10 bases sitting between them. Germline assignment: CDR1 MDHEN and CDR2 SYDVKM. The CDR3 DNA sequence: TGTGCCAGCAGTTTGTGGGGGGAGAACTATGGCTACACCTTC. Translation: CASSLWGENYGYTF.

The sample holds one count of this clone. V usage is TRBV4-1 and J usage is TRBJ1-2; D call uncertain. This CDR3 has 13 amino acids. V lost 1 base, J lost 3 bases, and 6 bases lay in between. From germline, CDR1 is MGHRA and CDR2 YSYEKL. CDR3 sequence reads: CASSQVRDYGYTF. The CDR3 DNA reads TGCGCCAGCAGCCAAGTACGCGACTATGGCTACACCTTC.

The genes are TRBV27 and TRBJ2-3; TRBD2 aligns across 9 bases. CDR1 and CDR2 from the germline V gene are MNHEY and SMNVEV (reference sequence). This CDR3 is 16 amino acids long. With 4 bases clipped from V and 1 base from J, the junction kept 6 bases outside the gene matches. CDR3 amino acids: CASSSLAGVRTDTQYF. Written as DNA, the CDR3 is TGTGCCAGCAGTTCCTTAGCGGGGGTGCGCACAGATACGCAGTATTTT.

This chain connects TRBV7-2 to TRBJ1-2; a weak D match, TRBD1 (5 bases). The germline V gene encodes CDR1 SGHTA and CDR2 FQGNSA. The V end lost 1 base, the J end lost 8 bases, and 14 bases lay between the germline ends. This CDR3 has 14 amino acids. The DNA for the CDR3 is TGTGCCAGCAGCTTAGACGGCAGGGTCGGAGGCTACACCTTC. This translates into CASSLDGRVGGYTF.

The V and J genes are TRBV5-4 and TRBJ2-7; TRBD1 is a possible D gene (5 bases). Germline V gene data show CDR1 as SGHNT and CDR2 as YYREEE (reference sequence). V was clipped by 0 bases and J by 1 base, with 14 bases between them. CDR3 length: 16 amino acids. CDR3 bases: TGTGCCAGCAGCTTGGGGGGCCAGGACGGGTCCTACGAGCAGTACTTC. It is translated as CASSLGGQDGSYEQYF.

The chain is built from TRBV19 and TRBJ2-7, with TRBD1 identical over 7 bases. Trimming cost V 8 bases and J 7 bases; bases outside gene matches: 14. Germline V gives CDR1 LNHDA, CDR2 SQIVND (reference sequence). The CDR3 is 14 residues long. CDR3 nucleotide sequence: TGTGCCAGTTCTAACCGGGACAGAACCTTGGAGCAGTACTTC. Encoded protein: CASSNRDRTLEQYF.